The 2 T cell receptor beta chains below all came from one sample that was sequenced in a study of spatial heterogeneity in lung cancer. As for time point: sample taken at primary tumor resection. One entry per CDR3 protein, called by TCRdb with MiXCR from the 5' RACE reads. The table has about 100,000 distinct CDR3 sequences, about 4.4% seen once. Study-wide results and caveats: Intratumoral expanded alpha and beta TCR counts were found to track tumor mutation counts.

No antigens are known for them. The sample in question was lung tumor tissue, obtained at surgery. The receptors shown here come from a male donor with early-stage non-small cell lung cancer.

This clonotype has ten or more counts. The V and J genes are TRBV11-2 and TRBJ2-6; no clear D. CDR3 length: 16 amino acids. The ends were cut back, 3 bases at V and 2 bases at J, with 11 bases in the middle. Germline-derived CDR1 and CDR2 are SGHAT and FQNNGV. The DNA of the CDR3 is TGTGCCAGCAGCTTTACATCCCCCCCTGGGGCCAACGTCCTGACTTTC. The encoded protein is CASSFTSPPGANVLTF.

This clonotype has ten or more counts. The V gene is TRBV11-2, the J gene TRBJ2-3; the D is unclear. Per germline, CDR1 SGHAT and CDR2 FQNNGV. CDR3 length equals 13 residues. With 5 bases removed from V and 4 bases from J, the gap between germline ends came to 10 bases. The CDR3 protein is CASSARPADTQYF. The CDR3 DNA is TGTGCCAGCAGCGCGCGACCCGCAGATACGCAGTATTTT.